This passage covers 10 T cell receptor beta chains from one sample sequenced in a study of cytomegalovirus exposure and HLA in healthy donors. The PCR contained 60 Vbeta and 13 Jbeta primers. TCRdb's copy holds only in-frame clones and misses some; the assay was immunoSEQ multiplex PCR. The sample has more than 95,000 clones; about 73% are singletons. Sample: PBMCs. Receptors were obtained from a woman in her forties in good health and CMV-seronegative.

This sequence joins TRBV6-5 and TRBJ1-2; D gene ambiguous. V was pared by 5 bases and J by 0 bases, with 10 bases between. CDR1 is MNHEY and CDR2 is SVGAGI in the germline V gene. The CDR3 contains 14 residues. The CDR3 here is CASSNSLANYGYTF. The CDR3 nucleotides read TGTGCCAGCAGTAACAGCTTAGCTAACTATGGCTACACCTTC.

V gene TRBV7-3 combines with J gene TRBJ2-1, with 14 bases lining up with TRBD2. The ends lost 6 bases at V and 8 bases at J; junction bases unmatched: 3. Germline V CDR1 and CDR2: SGHTA, FQGTGA. The CDR3 consists of 14 residues. This CDR3 reads CASRGTSGSDEQFF. The CDR3 bases are TGTGCCAGCAGGGGGACTAGCGGGAGTGATGAGCAGTTCTTC.

The V call is TRBV7-9, the J call TRBJ2-2, with TRBD1 matching 8 bases. The CDR3 runs to 16 residues. V was clipped by 6 bases and J by 5 bases; unmatched bases: 11. Per germline, CDR1 SEHNR and CDR2 FQNEAQ (reference sequence). The CDR3 coding sequence is TGTGCCAGCAGTCGAGGGGCAGGGGGCATAACCGGGGAGCTGTTTTTT. Amino acids: CASSRGAGGITGELFF. The full variable domain, with the rest looked up from reference TRBV7-9 and TRBJ2-2, is DTGVSQNPRHKITKRGQNVTFRCDPISEHNRLYWYRQTLGQGPEFLTYFQNEAQLEKSRLLSDRFSAERPKGSFSTLEIQRTEQGDSAMYLCASSRGAGGITGELFFGEGSRLTVL.

On this clone: The conserved closing phenylalanine or tryptophan is absent in this CDR3, likely reflecting a read error. The gene calls are TRBV5-1 and TRBJ2-7; 10 bases are shared with TRBD2. V lost 2 bases and J lost 5; bases outside the gene matches: 4. Germline V CDR1 and CDR2: SGHRS, YFSETQ. The CDR3 covers 14 residues. The CDR3 reads CASSLAGGAHEQYS. The DNA of the CDR3 is TGCGCCAGCAGCTTAGCGGGAGGGGCTCACGAGCAGTACTCC.

The chain joins TRBV5-1 to TRBJ2-3; D might be TRBD2 (6 bases). Germline-derived CDR1 and CDR2 are SGHRS and YFSETQ. With 7 bases removed from V and 0 bases from J, the gap between germline ends came to 15 bases. The CDR3 spans 15 residues. The CDR3 sequence: CASQRRDSSTDTQYF. In nucleotides, the CDR3 is TGCGCCAGCCAGCGCCGGGACTCCAGCACAGATACGCAGTATTTT.

In DNA form, the CDR3 reads TGCGCCAGCAGCTTTACGGACAGGGGAGATACGCAGTATTTT. Protein product: CASSFTDRGDTQYF. The V and J genes are TRBV5-1 and TRBJ2-3; TRBD1 agrees at 9 bases. Losses at the gene ends were 2 bases for V and 5 bases for J; bases not matched to a gene: 3. The germline gives CDR1 SGHRS, CDR2 YFSETQ. The CDR3 runs 14 residues.

Here the CDR3 reads CASRYTETQYF. CDR3 coding DNA: TGTGCCAGCAGATACACGGAGACCCAGTACTTC. The chain couples TRBV2 to TRBJ2-5; no definite D call. V was pared by 6 bases and J by 5 bases, with 7 bases between. This CDR3 is 11 amino acids long. CDR1 and CDR2 (germline): SNHLY, FYNNEI.

This rearrangement joins TRBV28 to TRBJ2-1; 7 bases are shared with TRBD2. The junction had 7 bases not matched to a gene; V was cut back by 5 bases and J by 0 bases. Per germline, CDR1 MDHEN and CDR2 SYDVKM. The CDR3 has 16 residues. The CDR3 here is CASSLAASGSYNEQFF. The CDR3 DNA reads as TGTGCCAGCAGTCTAGCGGCTAGCGGCTCCTACAATGAGCAGTTCTTC.

The rearrangement uses TRBV19 and TRBJ2-7, with 13 bases matching TRBD2. Per germline, CDR1 LNHDA and CDR2 SQIVND (reference sequence). The CDR3 is 16 residues long. J lost 3 bases, V lost 5 bases, and 7 bases had no gene match. The CDR3 sequence is CASSPRWTSGSYEQYF. CDR3 bases: TGTGCCAGTAGTCCACGTTGGACTAGCGGGAGCTACGAGCAGTACTTC.

This clone has just a few counts. This may arise from a read error, as a much more abundant clone is one base away. The chain uses TRBV19 and TRBJ2-7, with a possible D match to TRBD1 (6 bases). V was pared by 6 bases and J by 3 bases, with 18 bases between. Germline V lookup: CDR1 LNHDA, CDR2 SQIVND (reference sequence). The CDR3 runs to 15 residues. CDR3: CASRETPGHGYEQYF. In DNA, the CDR3 is TGTGCCAGTAGAGAGACACCGGGACACGGCTACGAGCAGTACTTC.